This TCR beta chain was observed in a study of CDR3 diversity in severe acne. The CDR3 length is 14 residues. Looked up from germline, CDR1 is SGHAT and CDR2 is FQNNGV. V was clipped by 0 bases and J by 7 bases, with 9 bases between them. One entry per CDR3 protein results from TCRdb running MiXCR on the PCR reads. The sample contains some 90,000 distinct CDR3 sequences, about half of which appear only once. The chain is built from TRBV11-2 and TRBJ2-2; D is unresolved. Source material: blood. This sequence was found in a male donor with severe acne vulgaris. CDR3 DNA: TGTGCCAGCAGCTTAGAGGGTTTCGGCGGGGAGCTGTTTTTT. Amino acids: CASSLEGFGGELFF.